Described below is a single T cell receptor beta chain sequence and its context. No antigen is known for it. The method was immunoSEQ multiplex PCR; TCRdb's version includes in-frame clones alone and lacks a portion of them. The sample holds 100,000 to 150,000 clones, roughly 95% seen once. The data originate from a study of cytomegalovirus exposure and HLA in healthy donors. About the study: A subsequent analysis stated that the approximately 110 validation repertoires were run on the same platform as the 600 to 750 first-cohort repertoires. General study findings and limits: Reports indicated that the classifier achieved high specificity and sensitivity in diagnosing cytomegalovirus status.

Per germline, CDR1 SGHNT and CDR2 YENEEA. V shed 2 bases and J 0 bases; nucleotides not matched to a gene: 8. The CDR3 has 17 residues. V and J are TRBV11-3 and TRBJ1-2; TRBD1 agrees at 8 bases. Sequenced sample: PBMCs. The clonotype originates from a man younger than 35 in good health and CMV-seronegative. The CDR3 DNA reads TGTGCCAGCAGCTTACTCCGGGACAGGTTTCCTAACTATGGCTACACCTTC. Translating gives CASSLLRDRFPNYGYTF.